This T cell receptor beta chain was captured by sequencing in a study of control samples from healthy donors and cancer patients. Using immunoSEQ multiplex PCR, the repertoire was profiled, and TCRdb retains in-frame clones only, with some absent. The sample has 100,000 to 120,000 clones, approximately 90% seen once. The sequence was obtained from a woman aged 60-70 years with lung cancer. The sample taken for sequencing was PBMCs.

CDR3 bases: TGCGCCAGCAGCTTAACCGACGGATCTGGAAACACCATATATTTT. As protein: CASSLTDGSGNTIYF. The chain uses TRBV5-1 and TRBJ1-3; D is ambiguous. The CDR3 covers 15 residues. Germline V CDR1 and CDR2: SGHRS, YFSETQ. Between the trimmed V and J ends, which lost 2 bases and 1 base, there was a span of 10 bases.